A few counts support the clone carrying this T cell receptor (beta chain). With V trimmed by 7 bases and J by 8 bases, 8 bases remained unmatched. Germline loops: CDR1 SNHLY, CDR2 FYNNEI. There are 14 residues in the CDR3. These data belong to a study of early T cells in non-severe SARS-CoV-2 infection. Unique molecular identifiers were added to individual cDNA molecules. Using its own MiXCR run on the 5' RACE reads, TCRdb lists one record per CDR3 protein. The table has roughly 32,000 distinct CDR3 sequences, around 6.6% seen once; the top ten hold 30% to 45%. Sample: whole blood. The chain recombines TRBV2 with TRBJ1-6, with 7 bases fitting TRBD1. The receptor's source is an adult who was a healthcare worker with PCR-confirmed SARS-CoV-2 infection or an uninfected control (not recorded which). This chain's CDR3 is CASNLQGSDSPLHF. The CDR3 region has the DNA TGTGCCAGCAACCTACAGGGGAGCGATTCACCCCTCCACTTT.